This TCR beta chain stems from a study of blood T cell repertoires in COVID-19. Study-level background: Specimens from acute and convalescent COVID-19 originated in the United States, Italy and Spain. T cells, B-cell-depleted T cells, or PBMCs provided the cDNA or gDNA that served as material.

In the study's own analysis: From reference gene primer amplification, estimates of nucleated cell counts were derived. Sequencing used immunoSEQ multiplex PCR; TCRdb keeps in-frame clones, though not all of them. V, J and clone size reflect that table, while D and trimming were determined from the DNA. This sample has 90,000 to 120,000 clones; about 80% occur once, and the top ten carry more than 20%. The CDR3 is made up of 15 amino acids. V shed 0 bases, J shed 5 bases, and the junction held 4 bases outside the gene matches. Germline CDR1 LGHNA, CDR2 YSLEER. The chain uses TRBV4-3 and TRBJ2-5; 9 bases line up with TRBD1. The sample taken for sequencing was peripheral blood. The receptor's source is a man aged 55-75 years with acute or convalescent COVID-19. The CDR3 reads CASSQDWDRAETQYF. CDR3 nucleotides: TGCGCCAGCAGCCAAGATTGGGACAGGGCTGAGACCCAGTACTTC.